In its sample, the clone carrying this TCR beta chain was seen once. Its antigen is currently unknown. The method was immunoSEQ multiplex PCR; TCRdb's version includes in-frame clones alone and lacks a portion of them. This table has some 22,000 clones, about 80% appearing once. The record originates from a study of radiation and T cells in renal cell carcinoma. Germline V lookup: CDR1 SGHRS, CDR2 YFSETQ. This CDR3 contains 15 residues. V lost 0 bases to trimming and J lost 4 bases, with 14 bases between them. Findings and limits, study-wide: In blood, top tumor clones expanded by 2 weeks, shrinking by 4.

Time point given: baseline pretreatment blood. Treatment in this sample: 15 Gy SBRT to primary tumor, nephrectomy 4 weeks later. The patient's renal cell carcinoma had clear cell pathology. V usage is TRBV5-1 and J usage is TRBJ2-7; TRBD1 is a possible D gene (6 bases). This TCR derives from a man in his fifties or sixties with renal cell carcinoma. This specimen was blood, taken from a patient whose treatment included radiotherapy and nephrectomy. CDR3 sequence: CASSLVVTGHYEQYF. The DNA of the CDR3 is TGCGCCAGCAGCTTGGTCGTGACAGGCCATTACGAGCAGTACTTC. Full variable domain (missing parts from reference TRBV5-1 and TRBJ2-7): KAGVTQTPRYLIKTRGQQVTLSCSPISGHRSVSWYQQTPGQGLQFLFEYFSETQRNKGNFPGRFSGRQFSNSRSEMNVSTLELGDSALYLCASSLVVTGHYEQYFGPGTRLTVT.